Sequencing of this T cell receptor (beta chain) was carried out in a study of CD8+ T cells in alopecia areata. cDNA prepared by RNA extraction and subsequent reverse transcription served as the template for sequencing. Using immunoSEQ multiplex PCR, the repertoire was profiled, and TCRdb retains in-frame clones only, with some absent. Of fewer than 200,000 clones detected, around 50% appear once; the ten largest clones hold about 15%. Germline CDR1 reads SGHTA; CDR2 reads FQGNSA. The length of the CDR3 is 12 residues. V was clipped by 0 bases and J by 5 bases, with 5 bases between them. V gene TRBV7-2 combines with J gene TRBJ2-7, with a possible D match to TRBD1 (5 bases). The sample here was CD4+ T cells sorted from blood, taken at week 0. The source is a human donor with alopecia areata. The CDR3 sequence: CASSLARDEQYF. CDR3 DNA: TGTGCCAGCAGCTTAGCCAGGGACGAGCAGTACTTC.